A selection of T cell receptor beta chains follows, all from one sample in a study of blood T cell repertoires in COVID-19. The protocol was immunoSEQ multiplex PCR, while the TCRdb copy is restricted to in-frame clones and leaves out a portion. The sample comprises approximately 140,000 clones, roughly 88% of which are singletons, and approximately 1.2% rests with the top ten. The material sequenced was PBMCs or T cells enriched from blood (not recorded which). The source is a woman aged 25 to 39 with acute COVID-19. CDR3s include the opening cysteine and the closing phenylalanine or tryptophan. D genes are given only for firm matches. Size is stated for part of the rows, as once, few or many counts, or as a class when the clone is expanded.

J	size	V	D	CDR3	DNA
TRBJ1-4	NA	TRBV20-1	NA	CSASSSYTNEKLFF	TGCAGTGCTAGTTCGTCGTATACTAATGAAAAACTGTTTTTT
TRBJ1-5	few	TRBV20-1	NA	CSASGTELEPQHF	TGCAGTGCTAGTGGTACCGAGTTGGAGCCCCAGCATTTT
TRBJ2-1	NA	TRBV5-4	TRBD1	CASLPTGGGGVEQFF	TGTGCCAGCCTCCCCACAGGGGGCGGTGGGGTTGAGCAGTTCTTC
TRBJ2-1	once	TRBV29-1	NA	CSVGGASYNEQFF	TGCAGCGTTGGTGGGGCGTCCTACAATGAGCAGTTCTTC
TRBJ1-2	NA	TRBV9	TRBD1	CASSSWTGAGYTF	TGTGCCAGCAGCTCATGGACAGGGGCAGGCTACACCTTC
TRBJ1-4	once	TRBV27	NA	CASSLLTGEKLFF	TGTGCCAGCAGTTTATTAACAGGGGAAAAACTGTTTTTT
TRBJ2-7	few	TRBV5-6	NA	CASSLNGISYEQYF	TGTGCCAGCAGCTTGAATGGCATCTCCTACGAGCAGTACTTC
TRBJ2-2	once	TRBV7-3	NA	CASSLVGGLDTGELFF	TGTGCCAGCAGCTTGGTCGGGGGGCTGGACACCGGGGAGCTGTTTTTT
TRBJ1-5	NA	TRBV27	TRBD1	CASSLGGRGSKGNQPQHF	TGTGCCAGCAGTTTAGGAGGCAGGGGGAGTAAGGGCAATCAGCCCCAGCATTTT
TRBJ1-2	NA	TRBV6-5	TRBD1	CASRKQGILGYTF	TGTGCCAGCAGGAAACAGGGGATCCTCGGCTACACCTTC
TRBJ1-1	NA	TRBV19	TRBD1	CASSRRGQIMNTEAFF	TGTGCCAGTAGTCGTAGGGGACAGATCATGAACACTGAAGCTTTCTTT
TRBJ2-5	NA	TRBV5-1	TRBD2	CASSFRTSGQETQYF	TGCGCCAGCAGCTTTAGGACTAGCGGGCAAGAGACCCAGTACTTC
TRBJ1-4	NA	TRBV15	NA	CATSRDAGGNNEKLFF	TGTGCCACCAGCAGAGATGCGGGGGGAAATAATGAAAAACTGTTTTTT
TRBJ2-7	NA	TRBV5-1	NA	CASSFRSSYEQYF	TGCGCCAGCAGCTTCCGGAGCTCCTACGAGCAGTACTTC
TRBJ2-5	NA	TRBV6-5	TRBD2	CASSYGGLAGLQTQYF	TGTGCCAGCAGTTATGGGGGACTAGCGGGATTGCAGACCCAGTACTTC
TRBJ2-5	few	TRBV3-1/TRBV3-2	TRBD2	CASSVPTSLAQETQYF	TGTGCCAGCAGCGTGCCGACTAGCCTAGCGCAAGAGACCCAGTACTTC
TRBJ2-2	NA	TRBV7-2	NA	CASSLLRSGTGELFF	TGTGCCAGCAGCTTACTGCGGAGCGGGACCGGGGAGCTGTTTTTT
TRBJ2-2	NA	TRBV11-3	NA	CASSLQGPGELFF	TGTGCCAGCAGCCTTCAGGGGCCCGGGGAGCTGTTTTTT
TRBJ1-5	NA	TRBV9	NA	CASSLQHF	TGTGCCAGCAGCCTCCAGCATTTT
TRBJ1-6	once	TRBV6-5	TRBD1	CASRRGQGGNSPLHF	TGTGCCAGCAGAAGAGGACAGGGCGGGAATTCACCCCTCCACTTT
TRBJ1-2	NA	TRBV7-9	NA	CASSFSAGALNGYTF	TGTGCCAGCAGCTTCTCAGCGGGGGCCCTTAACGGGTACACCTTC
TRBJ1-4	NA	TRBV27	TRBD1	CASSLLGGLVTNEKLFF	TGTGCCAGCAGTTTATTAGGGGGCTTAGTAACTAATGAAAAACTGTTTTTT
TRBJ1-6	once	TRBV7-2	TRBD1	CASSLLGQGASPLHF	TGTGCCAGCAGCTTACTCGGACAGGGGGCTTCACCCCTCCACTTT
TRBJ1-2	once	TRBV2	NA	CASSAPAGYGYTF	TGTGCCAGCAGTGCTCCCGCAGGCTATGGCTACACCTTC
TRBJ1-1	NA	TRBV11-1	NA	CAGGQPNTEAFF	TGTGCCGGCGGACAGCCGAACACTGAAGCTTTCTTT
TRBJ2-7	once	TRBV7-9	TRBD1	CASSPGTGASYEQYF	TGTGCCAGCAGCCCCGGGACAGGGGCCTCCTACGAGCAGTACTTC
TRBJ1-4	NA	TRBV7-2	NA	CASSPNRAATNEKLFF	TGTGCCAGCAGCCCAAACAGAGCTGCAACTAATGAAAAACTGTTTTTT
TRBJ2-3	NA	TRBV7-2	TRBD2	CASSGGLAGGTDTQYF	TGTGCCAGCAGCGGGGGACTAGCGGGGGGCACAGATACGCAGTATTTT
TRBJ1-5	once	TRBV27	TRBD1	CASSLDRDSNQPQHF	TGTGCCAGCAGTTTGGACAGGGATAGCAATCAGCCCCAGCATTTT
TRBJ1-2	NA	TRBV5-1	TRBD1	CASSSGQGENYGYTF	TGCGCCAGCAGCTCGGGACAGGGGGAAAACTATGGCTACACCTTC
TRBJ2-5	NA	TRBV7-2	NA	CASSLGPPGYQETQYF	TGTGCCAGCAGCTTGGGCCCGCCCGGTTACCAAGAGACCCAGTACTTC
TRBJ2-7	NA	TRBV19	TRBD1	CASSPGQGTSYEQYF	TGTGCCAGTAGTCCGGGACAGGGGACATCCTACGAGCAGTACTTC
TRBJ2-1	once	TRBV12-1	NA	CASSFVLAGGPLLNEQFF	TGTGCCAGCAGCTTTGTTTTGGCGGGAGGGCCACTTCTAAATGAGCAGTTCTTC
TRBJ1-4	few	TRBV7-2	NA	CASSPRGKLFF	TGTGCCAGCAGCCCAAGAGGAAAACTGTTTTTT
TRBJ1-1	NA	TRBV19	NA	CASSNGGADTEAFF	TGTGCCAGTTCAAACGGGGGGGCCGACACTGAAGCTTTCTTT
TRBJ2-2	NA	TRBV2	TRBD1	CASVGQGATGELFF	TGTGCCAGCGTGGGACAGGGGGCGACCGGGGAGCTGTTTTTT
TRBJ2-3	NA	TRBV9	TRBD2	CASSVGTSGSDTQYF	TGTGCCAGCAGCGTAGGGACTAGCGGATCAGATACGCAGTATTTT
TRBJ1-1	NA	TRBV28	NA	CASSHGQRRWTEAFF	TGTGCCAGCAGTCATGGACAGCGACGTTGGACTGAAGCTTTCTTT
TRBJ2-3	NA	TRBV5-1	NA	CASSTALTDTQYF	TGCGCCAGCAGTACTGCCCTCACAGATACGCAGTATTTT
TRBJ1-2	NA	TRBV16	NA	CASSQTGLYGYTF	TGTGCCAGCAGCCAAACGGGACTCTATGGCTACACCTTC
TRBJ1-4	NA	TRBV5-1	TRBD1	CASSQGQVFSEDEKLFF	TGCGCCAGCAGCCAGGGACAGGTTTTTTCGGAGGATGAAAAACTGTTTTTT